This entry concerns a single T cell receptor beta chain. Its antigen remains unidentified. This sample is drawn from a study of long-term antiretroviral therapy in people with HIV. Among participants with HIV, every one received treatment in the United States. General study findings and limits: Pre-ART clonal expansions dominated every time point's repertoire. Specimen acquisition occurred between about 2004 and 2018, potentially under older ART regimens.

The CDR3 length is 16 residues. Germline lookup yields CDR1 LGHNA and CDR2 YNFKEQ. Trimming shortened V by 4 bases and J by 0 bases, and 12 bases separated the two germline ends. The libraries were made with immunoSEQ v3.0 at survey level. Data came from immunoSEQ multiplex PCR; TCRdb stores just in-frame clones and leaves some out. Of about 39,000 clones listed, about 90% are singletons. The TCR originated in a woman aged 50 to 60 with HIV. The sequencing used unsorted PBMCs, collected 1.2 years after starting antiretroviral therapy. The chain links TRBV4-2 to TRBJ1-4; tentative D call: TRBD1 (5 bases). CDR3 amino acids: CASSPTQAATNEKLFF. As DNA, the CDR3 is TGTGCCAGCAGCCCAACACAGGCGGCAACTAATGAAAAACTGTTTTTT.